These 18 T cell receptor beta chains were sequenced from one sample in a study of blood T cells in healthy people across ages (dated by TCRdb to about 2015). The library came from 5' RACE. TCRdb shows the sequencer as Illumina HiSeq 2500. A second PCR of about 7 to 12 cycles was run with a J-beta primer mix and a sample-barcoded 5' primer. TCRdb reprocessing: public reads trimmed at Q25 with fastp, clones called with MiXCR, in-frame beta chains kept. CDR3 protein sequences are deduplicated, and each keeps its most common genes and DNA. For this sample the table gives about 930,000 distinct CDR3 sequences, of which about 27% were detected only once. 10% to 13% of the sample belongs to the ten largest clones. A further study also used this sample, focusing on T cells of mothers and their children.

Sequencing was done on a sample of blood. These receptors were collected from a woman aged 35 to 49 in good health.

This clonotype was observed many times. The chain has TRBV4-1 and TRBJ1-1; D may be TRBD1 (5 bases). Trimming left V 6 bases short and J 1 base short, with 15 bases between. CDR3 length: 15 residues. Germline CDR1 is MGHRA and CDR2 is YSYEKL. CDR3 sequence (DNA): TGCGCCAGCAGGTTGTCGGACACCTCGAACACTGAAGCTTTCTTT. This encodes CASRLSDTSNTEAFF.

This clonotype was seen many times. V and J are TRBV29-1 and TRBJ1-2; possible D gene TRBD1, 5 bases. The CDR3 contains 13 residues. Trimming removed 5 bases at V and 5 bases at J, with 15 bases between. The V gene's germline CDR1 is SQVTM and CDR2 ANQGSEA. The CDR3, as DNA: TGCAGCGTTCCCTGGACGGGGCGGTATGGCTACACCTTC. Protein product: CSVPWTGRYGYTF.

The table lists this clonotype with a few counts. The chain joins TRBV7-2 to TRBJ2-5, with D possibly TRBD2 on 6 matching bases. Germline CDR1 reads SGHTA; CDR2 reads FQGNSA. With 0 bases removed from V and 4 bases from J, the gap between germline ends came to 15 bases. This CDR3 is built from 16 residues. CDR3 residues: CASSLASGGVGETQYF. The DNA of the CDR3 is TGTGCCAGCAGCTTAGCGTCAGGCGGGGTTGGAGAGACCCAGTACTTC.

This clonotype was seen many times. This sequence joins TRBV5-1 and TRBJ2-7, with 7 bases matching TRBD1. This CDR3 spans 16 amino acids. The V and J ends lost 2 bases and 0 bases, in that order; junction bases with no gene match: 8. Germline V lookup: CDR1 SGHRS, CDR2 YFSETQ. CDR3 in amino acids: CASSLPGTASSYEQYF. The CDR3 DNA follows: TGCGCCAGCAGCTTACCCGGGACAGCGAGCTCCTACGAGCAGTACTTC. The variable domain in full, with the rest retrieved from reference TRBV5-1 and TRBJ2-7, is KAGVTQTPRYLIKTRGQQVTLSCSPISGHRSVSWYQQTPGQGLQFLFEYFSETQRNKGNFPGRFSGRQFSNSRSEMNVSTLELGDSALYLCASSLPGTASSYEQYFGPGTRLTVT.

This clonotype was counted once. As DNA, the CDR3 is TGTGCCAGCAGCTTCTTAGGGGGGGCTCAAGAGACCCAGTACTTC. It is translated as CASSFLGGAQETQYF. J is TRBJ2-7 and V is TRBV7-2, with D possibly TRBD2 on 7 matching bases. The J call may be in error: the DNA end matches TRBJ2-5 better. The CDR3 extends over 15 amino acids. Per the germline V gene, CDR1 is SGHTA and CDR2 is FQGNSA.

The chain recombines TRBV5-1 with TRBJ1-1, with a weak D call TRBD1 (6 bases). The germline gives CDR1 SGHRS, CDR2 YFSETQ. The CDR3 extends over 15 amino acids. The V end lost 0 bases, the J end lost 6 bases, and 15 bases lay between the germline ends. The CDR3 DNA reads TGCGCCAGCAGCTTGGCCGGGACACGTACCTCTGAAGCTTTCTTT. Translated: CASSLAGTRTSEAFF.

The chain employs TRBV24-1 and TRBJ2-3; 9 positions match TRBD2. The CDR3 consists of 16 residues. Germline-derived CDR1 and CDR2 are KGHDR and SFDVKD. Trimming removed 5 bases from V and 0 bases from J; junction bases left unmatched: 5. DNA for the CDR3: TGTGCCACCAGTGGGGGGACTAGCCCCAGCACAGATACGCAGTATTTT. It codes for CATSGGTSPSTDTQYF.

V and J are TRBV28 and TRBJ2-7; 8 bases line up with TRBD2. The CDR3 runs to 14 residues. From germline, CDR1 is MDHEN and CDR2 SYDVKM. V was clipped by 7 bases and J by 3 bases; unmatched bases: 8. This CDR3 reads CASNPGGGRYEQYF. For the CDR3, the DNA is TGTGCCAGCAACCCCGGGGGGGGTCGCTACGAGCAGTACTTC. Drawing the rest from reference TRBV28 and TRBJ2-7, the complete variable domain is DVKVTQSSRYLVKRTGEKVFLECVQDMDHENMFWYRQDPGLGLRLIYFSYDVKMKEKGDIPEGYSVSREKKERFSLILESASTNQTSMYLCASNPGGGRYEQYFGPGTRLTVT.

The count of this clonotype is one. The gene calls are TRBV3-1 and TRBJ1-3; possibly TRBD1 for D (5 bases). CDR3 length equals 17 residues. Per germline, CDR1 LGHDT and CDR2 YNNKEL (reference sequence). The V end was cut by 0 bases, the J end by 0 bases, with 12 bases between. The CDR3 coding sequence is TGTGCCAGCAGCCAAGATAGGGGCGGCTACTCTGGAAACACCATATATTTT. It specifies CASSQDRGGYSGNTIYF.

A word on this clonotype: One end of the junction is discordant with germline, which a read error may explain. The chain uses TRBV5-4 and TRBJ2-4, with 7 bases aligning to TRBD2. The J call may be faulty, since TRBJ2-7 better matches the DNA end. This CDR3 has 14 amino acids. CDR1 and CDR2 from the germline V gene are SGHNT and YYREEE (reference sequence). CDR3 bases: TGCGCCAGCAGCGGGGAACCAGGAGACTACGAGCAGTACTTC. This gives the protein CASSGEPGDYEQYF.

CDR3 nucleotides: TGCGCCAGCAGCTTGTTGGGCGGGACTAACACCGGGGAGCTGTTTTTT. Its translation: CASSLLGGTNTGELFF. The genes are TRBV5-1 and TRBJ2-2; D may be TRBD2 (6 bases). The CDR3 consists of 16 residues. Trimming shortened V by 1 base and J by 2 bases, and 12 bases separated the two germline ends. Germline CDR1 and CDR2: SGHRS and YFSETQ.

This clonotype was seen many times. The V gene is TRBV5-1, the J gene TRBJ2-1; 10 nucleotides agree with TRBD2. V shed 6 bases and J 5 bases; nucleotides not matched to a gene: 5. CDR3 length: 14 amino acids. CDR1 and CDR2 from the germline V gene are SGHRS and YFSETQ. CDR3 DNA sequence: TGCGCCAGCACCGTAGCGGGGGGCAACAATGAGCAGTTCTTC. This gives the protein CASTVAGGNNEQFF.

V usage is TRBV20-1 and J usage is TRBJ1-1; 7 positions agree with TRBD1. The CDR3 runs 13 residues. In germline, CDR1 is DFQATT, CDR2 SNEGSKA (reference sequence). V was pared by 7 bases and J by 5 bases, with 10 bases of the junction left unmatched. CDR3 region: CSVHRGSGTEAFF. In DNA form, the CDR3 reads TGCAGTGTTCACAGGGGAAGTGGAACTGAAGCTTTCTTT.

Turning to this clonotype: A much more abundant neighbour one base away suggests this may be a read error. The chain is built from TRBV6-4 and TRBJ2-4; 7 bases line up with TRBD2. Trimming removed 2 bases from V and 13 bases from J; junction bases left unmatched: 8. The V gene's germline CDR1 is MRHNA and CDR2 SNTAGT. This CDR3 has 13 residues. Here the CDR3 DNA reads TGTGCCAGCAGTGACGAGGGTCGGGGGGAGCAGTACTTC. It translates to CASSDEGRGEQYF.

This CDR3 is CARAGGGNEQFF. The CDR3 DNA is TGTGCCCGGGCGGGGGGCGGCAATGAGCAGTTCTTC. The J gene is TRBJ2-1, the V gene TRBV6-2 or TRBV6-3; 8 bases agree with TRBD2. Germline CDR1 and CDR2: MNHEY and SVGEGT. J gave up 6 bases and V 11 bases, and 6 bases lay outside the gene matches. The CDR3 sequence is 12 residues long.

This clonotype was seen only a few times. V and J are TRBV20-1 and TRBJ2-7; D possibly uses TRBD1 or TRBD2 (5 bases each). The germline V gene encodes CDR1 DFQATT and CDR2 SNEGSKA (reference sequence). The CDR3 runs 14 residues. Trimming took off 0 bases at V and 3 bases at J, with 12 bases between the two ends. The DNA of the CDR3 is TGCAGTGCTAGAGATCGGCAGGGACGCTACGAGCAGTACTTC. It translates to CSARDRQGRYEQYF.

The chain carries TRBV18 and TRBJ2-1, with D maybe TRBD2 (5 bases). Germline CDR1 and CDR2: KGHSH and LQKENI. The CDR3 covers 16 residues. Trimming pared 2 bases from V and 7 bases from J, leaving 18 bases between. The CDR3 is CASSPSRARTGNEQFF. DNA of the CDR3: TGTGCCAGCTCACCATCTCGGGCCAGGACGGGAAATGAGCAGTTCTTC.

Comments on this clonotype: A much more abundant neighbour one base away suggests this may be a read error. The chain employs TRBV20-1 and TRBJ2-3; possibly TRBD2 for D (5 bases). The germline V gene has CDR1 DFQATT and CDR2 SNEGSKA (reference sequence). This CDR3 comprises 12 residues. The CDR3 sequence: CRAGLREDTQYF. DNA of the CDR3: TGCAGGGCTGGCCTTCGGGAAGATACGCAGTATTTT.